This is a list of T cell receptor beta chains from one sample in a study of blood T cell repertoires in COVID-19. Here immunoSEQ multiplex PCR was the method, and the copy in TCRdb shows in-frame clones only, minus some. This sample has hundreds of thousands of clones; roughly nine tenths occur once, and the top ten carry roughly 1.1%. Sequenced material: PBMCs or T cells enriched from blood (not recorded which). The receptors were gathered from a young man who had recovered from COVID-19. Each CDR3 is given with its conserved first and last residue. Size tells how often a clone was seen (once, few, many) or the class of an expanded clone, and some rows leave it out.

TRBJ2-7,NA,TRBV24-1,CATRASGSSEQYF
TRBJ2-7,NA,TRBV27,CASSLRQGPLYEQYF
TRBJ2-2,NA,TRBV2,CASSYYGTTGELFF
TRBJ2-1,NA,TRBV12-1,CASSFRRKTYNEQFF
TRBJ1-1,few,TRBV19,CASTPIPNTEAFF
TRBJ1-6,NA,TRBV10-3,CAISRAPGSPLHF
TRBJ2-3,NA,TRBV10-2,CASKSEDRGHTQYF
TRBJ1-5,NA,TRBV28,CASSGISKTPYSNQPQHF
TRBJ2-1,NA,TRBV10-3,CAISESLSGPLAGVRGEQFF
TRBJ1-5,NA,TRBV6-4,CASIWDNNQPQHF
TRBJ2-3,NA,TRBV6-5,CASSSAGSRWDTQYF
TRBJ1-2,NA,TRBV7-2,CASSIGGTEGDNYGYTF
TRBJ2-2,NA,TRBV2,CASSAGTGATGELFF
TRBJ2-5,NA,TRBV11-2,CASSLEQAYQETQYF
TRBJ2-5,NA,TRBV27,CASSLLRGKGQETQYF
TRBJ1-5,NA,TRBV7-9,CASSQGWDQPQHF
TRBJ2-7,NA,TRBV6-5,CASSIPSGGYEQYF
TRBJ2-2,once,TRBV13,CASSPGAGRGEVGELFF
TRBJ1-4,NA,TRBV11-3,CASSFPEQGAFNEKLFF
TRBJ2-5,NA,TRBV18,CASSPLVEETQYF
TRBJ2-2,NA,TRBV28,CASSRDRANTGELFF
TRBJ2-3,NA,TRBV19,CASSKRLAPEDTQYF
TRBJ1-6,NA,TRBV27,CASSKAQGVQHSPLHF
TRBJ2-4,NA,TRBV4-1,CASSPDRVLDIQYF
TRBJ1-5,NA,TRBV7-2,CASSLAPGSGNQPQHF
TRBJ2-1,NA,TRBV4-1,CASSQEPGLAGGWGNEQFF
TRBJ2-7,NA,TRBV28,CASRGGTGVYEQYF
TRBJ1-1,NA,TRBV14,CASSPFLEVATLTAFF
TRBJ1-2,NA,TRBV6-5,CASSPRILGYGYTF
TRBJ1-5,NA,TRBV5-1,CASSFSGEGNQPQHF
TRBJ1-6,NA,TRBV28,CASARGDSYNSPLHF
TRBJ2-2,NA,TRBV12-3/TRBV12-4,CAISSAGELFF
TRBJ1-1,NA,TRBV28,CASSLGQDTEAFF
TRBJ1-5,NA,TRBV4-1,CASSQGTGEYQPQHF
TRBJ1-2,NA,TRBV6-5,CASSYSTQGARGYTF
TRBJ2-7,NA,TRBV18,CASSTGRSGEQYF
TRBJ2-1,NA,TRBV30,CAWSGISGNEQFF
TRBJ1-2,many,TRBV6-5,CASRSTGSGYTF
TRBJ1-4,NA,TRBV19,CASRGSGEKLFF
TRBJ1-5,NA,TRBV28,CASSKGQLNQPQHF